This record looks at one T cell receptor beta chain sequence and its context. Its antigen is not identified. Clones were read by immunoSEQ multiplex PCR, and TCRdb kept only the in-frame ones, dropping some. The profile shows fewer than 200,000 clones, 86% of them singletons. CDR1 and CDR2 from the germline V gene are LNHDA and SQIVND (reference sequence). The ends were cut back, 4 bases at V and 0 bases at J, with 12 bases in the middle. The CDR3 spans 16 residues. The data were obtained in a study of cytomegalovirus exposure and HLA in healthy donors. Whole-study context: The 120 or so validation repertoires were reported in a later analysis to have been generated on the same platform as the approximately 700 first-cohort repertoires.

Study-level results: According to the study, 160 or so TCR beta chains were cytomegalovirus-associated.

The donors were in the roughly 120-subject validation cohort, distinct from the 666-subject first cohort. The rearrangement joins TRBV19 to TRBJ1-4, with D tentatively TRBD1 (6 bases). The source of this sequence is a man aged 30-40 years in good health and CMV-seropositive. The material sequenced was PBMCs. This chain's CDR3 is CASSTYRETTNEKLFF. The DNA for the CDR3 is TGTGCCAGTAGTACATACAGGGAAACAACTAATGAAAAACTGTTTTTT. Complete variable domain (other parts from reference TRBV19 and TRBJ1-4): DGGITQSPKYLFRKEGQNVTLSCEQNLNHDAMYWYRQDPGQGLRLIYYSQIVNDFQKGDIAEGYSVSREKKESFPLTVTSAQKNPTAFYLCASSTYRETTNEKLFFGSGTQLSVL.